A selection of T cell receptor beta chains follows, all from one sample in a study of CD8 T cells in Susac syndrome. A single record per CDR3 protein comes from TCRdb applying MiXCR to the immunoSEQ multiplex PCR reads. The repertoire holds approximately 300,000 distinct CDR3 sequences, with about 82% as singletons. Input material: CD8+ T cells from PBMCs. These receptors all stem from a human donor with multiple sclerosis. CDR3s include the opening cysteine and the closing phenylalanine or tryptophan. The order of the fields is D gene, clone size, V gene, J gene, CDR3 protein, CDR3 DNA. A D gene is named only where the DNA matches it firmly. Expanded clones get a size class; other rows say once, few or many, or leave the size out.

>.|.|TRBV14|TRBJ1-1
CASSHGALTEAFF
TGTGCCAGCAGCCACGGGGCATTAACTGAAGCTTTCTTT
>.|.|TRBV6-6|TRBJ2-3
CASSHSGNTDTQYF
TGTGCCAGCAGCCATAGCGGAAACACAGATACGCAGTATTTT
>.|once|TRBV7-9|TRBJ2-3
CASSLLETATGDTQYF
TGTGCCAGCAGCTTATTGGAGACGGCAACGGGAGATACGCAGTATTTT
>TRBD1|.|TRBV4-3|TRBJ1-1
CASSLGLGGQGLWEGEAFF
TGCGCCAGCAGCCTGGGACTCGGGGGACAGGGGCTTTGGGAGGGTGAAGCTTTCTTT
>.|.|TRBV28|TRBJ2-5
CASSPPGAQETQYF
TGTGCCAGCAGCCCCCCTGGCGCCCAAGAGACCCAGTACTTC
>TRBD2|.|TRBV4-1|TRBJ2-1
CASSKSSSGYNEQFF
TGCGCCAGCAGCAAATCGTCTAGCGGGTACAATGAGCAGTTCTTC
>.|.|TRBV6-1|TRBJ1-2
CASSKNRDAVAGDGYTF
TGTGCCAGCAGCAAAAACCGGGACGCAGTCGCAGGGGATGGCTACACCTTC
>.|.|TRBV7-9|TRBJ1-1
CASSLAPATTEAFF
TGTGCCAGCAGCTTAGCCCCCGCAACCACTGAAGCTTTCTTT
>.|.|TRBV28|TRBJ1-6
CASSLEQGFSPLHF
TGTGCCAGCAGTTTGGAACAGGGCTTTTCACCCCTCCACTTT
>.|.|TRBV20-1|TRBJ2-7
CSARDRGDSSPDHYYEQYF
TGCAGTGCTAGAGATAGGGGGGACAGCTCCCCGGATCACTACTACGAGCAGTACTTC
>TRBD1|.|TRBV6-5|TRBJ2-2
CASRGTGGWTGELFF
TGTGCCAGCAGGGGGACAGGGGGCTGGACCGGGGAGCTGTTTTTT
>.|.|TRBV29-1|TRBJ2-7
CSVLGAGFPVSPYEQYF
TGCAGCGTCCTAGGGGCCGGGTTCCCTGTTTCCCCCTACGAGCAGTACTTC
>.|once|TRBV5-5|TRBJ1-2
CASWQGPKANYGYTF
TGTGCCAGCTGGCAGGGGCCAAAAGCTAACTATGGCTACACCTTC
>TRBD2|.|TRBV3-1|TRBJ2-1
CASSPRAGISSYNEQFF
TGTGCCAGCAGCCCTCGAGCGGGGATAAGCTCCTACAATGAGCAGTTCTTC